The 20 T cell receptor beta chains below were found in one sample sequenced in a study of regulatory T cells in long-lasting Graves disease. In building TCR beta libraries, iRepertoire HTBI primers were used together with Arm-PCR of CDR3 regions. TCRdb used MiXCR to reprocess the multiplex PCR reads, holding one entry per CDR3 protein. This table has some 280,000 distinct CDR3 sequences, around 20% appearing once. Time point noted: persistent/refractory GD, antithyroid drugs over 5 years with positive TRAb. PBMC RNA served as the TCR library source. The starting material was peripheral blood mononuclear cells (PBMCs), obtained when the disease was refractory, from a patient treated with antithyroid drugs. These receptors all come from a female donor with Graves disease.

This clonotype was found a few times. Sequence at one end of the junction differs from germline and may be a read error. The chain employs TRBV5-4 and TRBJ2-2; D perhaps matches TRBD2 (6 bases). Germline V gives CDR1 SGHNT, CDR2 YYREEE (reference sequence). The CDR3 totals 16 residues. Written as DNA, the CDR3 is TGTGCCGGCAGCTTCCTGGAGGGGAGACTGACCGAGGAGCTGTTTTTT. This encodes CAGSFLEGRLTEELFF.

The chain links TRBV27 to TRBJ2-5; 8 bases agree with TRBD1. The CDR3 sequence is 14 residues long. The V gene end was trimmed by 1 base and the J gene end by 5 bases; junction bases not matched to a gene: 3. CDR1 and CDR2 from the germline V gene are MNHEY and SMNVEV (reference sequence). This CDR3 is CASSLWQGAETQYF. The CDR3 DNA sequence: TGTGCCAGCAGTTTATGGCAGGGGGCCGAGACCCAGTACTTC.

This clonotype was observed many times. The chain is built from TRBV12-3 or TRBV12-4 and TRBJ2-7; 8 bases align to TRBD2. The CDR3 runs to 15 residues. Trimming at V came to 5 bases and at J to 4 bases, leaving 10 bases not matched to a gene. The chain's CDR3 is CASSPVLAEIYEQYF. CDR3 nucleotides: TGTGCCAGCAGTCCTGTACTAGCGGAAATTTACGAGCAGTACTTC.

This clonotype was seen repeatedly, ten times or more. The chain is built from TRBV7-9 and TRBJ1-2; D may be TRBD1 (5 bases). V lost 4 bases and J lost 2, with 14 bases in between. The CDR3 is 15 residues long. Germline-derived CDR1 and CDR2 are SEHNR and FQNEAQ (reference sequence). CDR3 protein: CASSSRDSTNYGYTF. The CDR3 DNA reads TGTGCCAGCAGCTCCCGTGACAGTACGAACTATGGCTACACCTTC.

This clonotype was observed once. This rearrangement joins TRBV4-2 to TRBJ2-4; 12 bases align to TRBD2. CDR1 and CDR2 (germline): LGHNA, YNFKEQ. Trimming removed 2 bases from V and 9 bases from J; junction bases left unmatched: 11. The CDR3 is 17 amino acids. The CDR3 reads CASSQRLAGAGPGIQYF. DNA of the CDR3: TGTGCCAGCAGCCAAAGACTAGCGGGAGCTGGGCCGGGCATTCAGTACTTC.

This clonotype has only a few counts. The CDR3 nucleotides are TGTGCCAGCCGAAAGGGGGGAGGGGGACTAGCGGACAATGAGCAGTTCTTC. Amino acids: CASRKGGGGLADNEQFF. The chain uses TRBV11-2 and TRBJ2-1; 11 nucleotides match TRBD2. Per germline, CDR1 SGHAT and CDR2 FQNNGV. The V and J ends lost 8 bases and 5 bases, in that order; junction bases with no gene match: 14. This CDR3 has 17 residues.

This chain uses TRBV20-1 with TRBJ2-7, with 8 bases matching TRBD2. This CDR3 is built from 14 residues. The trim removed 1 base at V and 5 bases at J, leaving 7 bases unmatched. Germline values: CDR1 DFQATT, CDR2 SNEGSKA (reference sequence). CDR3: CSARARGRRDEQYF. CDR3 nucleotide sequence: TGCAGTGCTAGAGCTCGCGGGAGGAGGGACGAGCAGTACTTC.

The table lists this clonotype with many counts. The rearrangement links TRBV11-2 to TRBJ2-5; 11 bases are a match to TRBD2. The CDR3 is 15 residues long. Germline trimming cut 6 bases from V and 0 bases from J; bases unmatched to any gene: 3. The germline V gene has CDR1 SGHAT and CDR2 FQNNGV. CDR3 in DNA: TGTGCCAGCAGTCGACTAGCGGGAAACCAAGAGACCCAGTACTTC. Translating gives CASSRLAGNQETQYF.

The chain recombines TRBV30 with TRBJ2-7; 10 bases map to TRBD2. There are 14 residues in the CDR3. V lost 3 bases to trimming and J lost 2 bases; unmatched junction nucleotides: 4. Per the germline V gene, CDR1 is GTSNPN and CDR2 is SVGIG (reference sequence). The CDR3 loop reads CAWRTAGGTYEQYF. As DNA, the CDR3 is TGTGCCTGGAGAACAGCGGGAGGGACCTACGAGCAGTACTTC.

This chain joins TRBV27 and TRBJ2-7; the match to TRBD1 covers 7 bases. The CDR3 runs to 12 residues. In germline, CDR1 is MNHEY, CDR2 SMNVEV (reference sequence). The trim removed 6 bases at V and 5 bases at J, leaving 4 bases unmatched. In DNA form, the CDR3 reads TGTGCCAGCAGGGACAGGATAAACGAGCAGTACTTC. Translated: CASRDRINEQYF.

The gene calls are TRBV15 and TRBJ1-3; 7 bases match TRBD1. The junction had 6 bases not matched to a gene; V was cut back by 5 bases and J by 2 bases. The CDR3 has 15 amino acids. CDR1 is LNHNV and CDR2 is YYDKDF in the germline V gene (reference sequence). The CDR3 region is CATSVSRGAGNTIYF. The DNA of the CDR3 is TGTGCCACCAGCGTTTCCAGGGGGGCTGGAAACACCATATATTTT.

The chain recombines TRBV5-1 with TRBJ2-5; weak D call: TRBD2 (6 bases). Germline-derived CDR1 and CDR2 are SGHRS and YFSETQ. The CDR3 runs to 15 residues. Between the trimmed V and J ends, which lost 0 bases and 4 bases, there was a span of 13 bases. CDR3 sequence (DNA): TGCGCCAGCAGCTTGGGTAGGGGAGGAGGAGAGACCCAGTACTTC. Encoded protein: CASSLGRGGGETQYF.

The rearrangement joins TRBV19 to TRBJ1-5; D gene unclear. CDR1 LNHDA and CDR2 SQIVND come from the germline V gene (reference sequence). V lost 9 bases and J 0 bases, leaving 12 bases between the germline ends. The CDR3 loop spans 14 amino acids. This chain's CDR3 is CASAGSNSNQPQHF. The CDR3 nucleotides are TGTGCCAGCGCCGGGTCTAATAGCAATCAGCCCCAGCATTTT. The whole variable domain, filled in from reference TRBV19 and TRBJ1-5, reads DGGITQSPKYLFRKEGQNVTLSCEQNLNHDAMYWYRQDPGQGLRLIYYSQIVNDFQKGDIAEGYSVSREKKESFPLTVTSAQKNPTAFYLCASAGSNSNQPQHFGDGTRLSIL.

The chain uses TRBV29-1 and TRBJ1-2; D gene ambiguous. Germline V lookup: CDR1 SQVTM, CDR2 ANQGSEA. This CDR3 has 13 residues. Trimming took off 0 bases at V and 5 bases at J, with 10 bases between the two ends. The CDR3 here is CSVEENVSYGYTF. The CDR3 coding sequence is TGCAGCGTTGAAGAGAACGTGAGTTATGGCTACACCTTC.

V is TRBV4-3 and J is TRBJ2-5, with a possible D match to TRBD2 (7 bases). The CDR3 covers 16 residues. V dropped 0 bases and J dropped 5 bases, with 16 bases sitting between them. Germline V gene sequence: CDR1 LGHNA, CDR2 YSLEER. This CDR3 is CASSQEVGGGLETQYF. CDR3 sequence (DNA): TGCGCCAGCAGCCAAGAAGTAGGGGGAGGGCTGGAGACCCAGTACTTC.

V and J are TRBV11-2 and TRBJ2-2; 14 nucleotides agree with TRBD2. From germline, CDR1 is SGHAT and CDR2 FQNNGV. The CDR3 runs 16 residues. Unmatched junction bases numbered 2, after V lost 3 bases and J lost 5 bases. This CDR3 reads CASSFWTSGRTGELFF. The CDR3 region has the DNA TGTGCCAGCAGCTTCTGGACTAGCGGGAGGACCGGGGAGCTGTTTTTT.

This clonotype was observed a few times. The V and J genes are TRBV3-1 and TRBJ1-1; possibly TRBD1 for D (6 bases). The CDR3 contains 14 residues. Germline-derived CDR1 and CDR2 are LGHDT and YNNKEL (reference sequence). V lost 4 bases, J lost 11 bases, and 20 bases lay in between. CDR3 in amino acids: CASSPSYRDQRAFF. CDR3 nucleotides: TGTGCCAGCAGCCCTTCATACAGGGATCAGAGGGCTTTCTTT.

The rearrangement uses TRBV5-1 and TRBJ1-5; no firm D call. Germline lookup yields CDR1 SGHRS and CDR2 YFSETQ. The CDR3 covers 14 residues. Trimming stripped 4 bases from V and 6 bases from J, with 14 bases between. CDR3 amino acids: CASSMNVGSQPQHF. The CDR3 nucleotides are TGCGCCAGCAGCATGAATGTGGGTTCTCAGCCCCAGCATTTT.

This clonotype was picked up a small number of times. The CDR3 sequence is CASSQVPDRFGYTF. Here the CDR3 DNA reads TGTGCCAGCAGCCAAGTACCGGACAGGTTTGGCTACACCTTC. The genes are TRBV3-1 and TRBJ1-2; 7 bases are a match to TRBD1. V was clipped by 1 base and J by 7 bases; unmatched bases: 6. CDR3 length: 14 amino acids. Germline V gene lookup returns CDR1 LGHDT and CDR2 YNNKEL (reference sequence).

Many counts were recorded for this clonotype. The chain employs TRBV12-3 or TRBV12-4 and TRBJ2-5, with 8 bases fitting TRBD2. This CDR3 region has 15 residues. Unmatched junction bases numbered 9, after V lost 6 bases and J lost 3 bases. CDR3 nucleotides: TGTGCCAGCAGCCGTGCTGGAGCGGGAGAAGAGACCCAGTACTTC. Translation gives CASSRAGAGEETQYF.